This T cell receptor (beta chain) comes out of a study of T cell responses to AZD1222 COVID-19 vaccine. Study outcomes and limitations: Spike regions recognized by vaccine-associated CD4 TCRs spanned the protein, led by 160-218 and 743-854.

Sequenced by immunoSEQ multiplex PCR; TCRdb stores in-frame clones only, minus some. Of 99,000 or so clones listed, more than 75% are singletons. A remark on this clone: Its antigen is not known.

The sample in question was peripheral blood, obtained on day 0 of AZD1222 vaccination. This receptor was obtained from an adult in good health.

The CDR3: CASSPRLGAYEQYF. The CDR3 coding sequence is TGTGCCAGCAGTCCCCGACTAGGGGCCTACGAGCAGTACTTC. V and J are TRBV28 and TRBJ2-7; TRBD2 might be the D (6 bases). Germline-derived CDR1 and CDR2 are MDHEN and SYDVKM. CDR3 length: 14 amino acids. V was pared by 5 bases and J by 2 bases, with 13 bases between.